Listed below are T cell receptor beta chains from one sample, sequenced in a study of CD4 T cells in relation to SARS-CoV-2 and coronaviruses. Sequenced by immunoSEQ multiplex PCR; TCRdb stores in-frame clones only, minus some. The data show 25,000 to 35,000 clones, 72% seen once. Antigens of these TCRs are unknown. Sample: CD4+ T cells from PBMCs, cultured in vitro. The origin of the receptors is a human donor in good health. Both conserved end residues are part of each CDR3. The D gene is left open where the match is weak. Part of the rows lack a size; the others show once, few, many or a class for expanded clones.

cdr3_nt | cdr3_aa | j_call | v_call | clone_size | d_call
TGTGCCAGCAGTTACTCAGTGGGCACCCAGTACTTC | CASSYSVGTQYF | TRBJ2-5 | TRBV6-5 | NA | NA
TGCGCCAGCAGCCAAGAATTAGGGGGTAGTAATGAGCAGTTCTTC | CASSQELGGSNEQFF | TRBJ2-1 | TRBV4-3 | NA | NA
TGTGCCAGCAGTGAAGGGAGGCTCTCCGAGCAGTACTTC | CASSEGRLSEQYF | TRBJ2-7 | TRBV6-1 | once | NA
TGTGCCAGCAGCTCTCCACCGGGAGGGGGTAGCTCTGGGGCCAACGTCCTGACTTTC | CASSSPPGGGSSGANVLTF | TRBJ2-6 | TRBV9 | NA | TRBD2
TGTGCCAGCAGTTTCGGACAGGGGATCGATGGCTACACCTTC | CASSFGQGIDGYTF | TRBJ1-2 | TRBV6-2/TRBV6-3 | NA | TRBD1
TGTGCCAGCAGCCCAACCGACCTCCTGTTCCGGGGGGAGCTGTTTTTT | CASSPTDLLFRGELFF | TRBJ2-2 | TRBV11-2 | NA | NA
TGTGCCAGCAGTTTAGGAGATACGCAGTATTTT | CASSLGDTQYF | TRBJ2-3 | TRBV12-3/TRBV12-4 | NA | NA
TGTGCCAGCAGCAAAAGGGCGGGTACCGGGGAGCTGTTTTTT | CASSKRAGTGELFF | TRBJ2-2 | TRBV11-2 | few | NA
TGTGCCAGCAGCCCCTCATTACTAGGGTATGAGCAGTTCTTC | CASSPSLLGYEQFF | TRBJ2-1 | TRBV7-2 | once | NA
TGTGCCAGCAGCTTAGGATCCGGGACGCAGAGGCGCAATGAGCAGTTCTTC | CASSLGSGTQRRNEQFF | TRBJ2-1 | TRBV7-8 | NA | NA
TGTGCCAGCAGCTTGTACAGGGACGACGAGCAGTACTTC | CASSLYRDDEQYF | TRBJ2-7 | TRBV5-5 | NA | NA
TGTGCCAGCAGCCCGGTCGCGGTCTCCTACAATGAGCAGTTCTTC | CASSPVAVSYNEQFF | TRBJ2-1 | TRBV4-2 | NA | NA
TGTGCCATCAGTGAGGGTGCAGGCACTGAAGCTTTCTTT | CAISEGAGTEAFF | TRBJ1-1 | TRBV10-3 | NA | NA
TGTGCCAGCATCGAGGGGTTAAACTACAATGAGCAGTTCTTC | CASIEGLNYNEQFF | TRBJ2-1 | TRBV2 | NA | NA
TGCGCCAGCAGCTTGGAGGAAGAGACCCAGTACTTC | CASSLEEETQYF | TRBJ2-5 | TRBV5-1 | NA | NA
TGTGCCAGCAGCCAACTCGACAGATACGAGCAGTACTTC | CASSQLDRYEQYF | TRBJ2-7 | TRBV14 | few | NA
TGTGCCAGCGACGAGACAGGGGGGGCCTACGAGCAGTACTTC | CASDETGGAYEQYF | TRBJ2-7 | TRBV2 | NA | TRBD1
TGTGCCATCAGTGAGTCCAGGGAGCCGTCAGGAAACTATGGCTACACCTTC | CAISESREPSGNYGYTF | TRBJ1-2 | TRBV10-3 | NA | NA
TGCGCCAGCAGCCAAGAAGGCCGAGCCTATGGCTACACCTTC | CASSQEGRAYGYTF | TRBJ1-2 | TRBV4-3 | NA | NA
TGTGCCAGCAGCGTAGCGGGACAAGGAAATGAAAAACTGTTTTTT | CASSVAGQGNEKLFF | TRBJ1-4 | TRBV9 | once | NA
TGTGCCAGCAGTTTATTCCCCTTAGCGGGGCGTATCACAGATACGCAGTATTTT | CASSLFPLAGRITDTQYF | TRBJ2-3 | TRBV27 | NA | TRBD2
TGTGCCAGCAGTTTTGTAAGTGGCACAGATACGCAGTATTTT | CASSFVSGTDTQYF | TRBJ2-3 | TRBV27 | NA | NA
TGTGCCAGCAGCCCGGACAGTACCGGGGAGCTGTTTTTT | CASSPDSTGELFF | TRBJ2-2 | TRBV7-2 | NA | NA
TGTGCCTGGAGCCAAAACCACGCGGGAGGAGAAAAACTGTTTTTT | CAWSQNHAGGEKLFF | TRBJ1-4 | TRBV30 | NA | NA
TGTGCCAGCATTGGGTCTGGGGCCAACGTCCTGACTTTC | CASIGSGANVLTF | TRBJ2-6 | TRBV11-2 | NA | NA
TGTGCCAGCAGCTTATTTGGCGGGGGGCTAAATGAGCAGTTCTTC | CASSLFGGGLNEQFF | TRBJ2-1 | TRBV11-2 | few | TRBD2
TGTGCCAGCTCACCGGGACTAGCTGCTATGGAGCAGTTCTTC | CASSPGLAAMEQFF | TRBJ2-1 | TRBV18 | NA | TRBD2
TGTGCCAGCGCCCGCCTGGGACTAGCGGGAGTCTTGGAAGAGACCCAGTACTTC | CASARLGLAGVLEETQYF | TRBJ2-5 | TRBV3-1/TRBV3-2 | NA | TRBD2
TGTGCCAGCAGCTTAGATCCGGGGGTAAACGGGGAGACCCAGTACTTC | CASSLDPGVNGETQYF | TRBJ2-5 | TRBV7-2 | NA | NA